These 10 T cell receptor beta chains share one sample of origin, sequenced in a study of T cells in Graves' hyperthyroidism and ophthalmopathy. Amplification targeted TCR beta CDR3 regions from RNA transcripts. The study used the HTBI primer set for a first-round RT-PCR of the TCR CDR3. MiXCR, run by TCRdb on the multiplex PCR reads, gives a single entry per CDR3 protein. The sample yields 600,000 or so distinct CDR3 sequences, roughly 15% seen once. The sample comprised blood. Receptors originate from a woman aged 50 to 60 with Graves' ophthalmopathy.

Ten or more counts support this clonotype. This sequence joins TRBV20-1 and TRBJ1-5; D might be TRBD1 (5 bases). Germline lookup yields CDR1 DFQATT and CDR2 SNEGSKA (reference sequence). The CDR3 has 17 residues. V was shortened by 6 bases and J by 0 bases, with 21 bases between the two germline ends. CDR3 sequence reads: CSASRGRLSDSNQPQHF. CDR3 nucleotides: TGCAGTGCCTCGAGGGGCAGATTATCGGATAGCAATCAGCCCCAGCATTTT.

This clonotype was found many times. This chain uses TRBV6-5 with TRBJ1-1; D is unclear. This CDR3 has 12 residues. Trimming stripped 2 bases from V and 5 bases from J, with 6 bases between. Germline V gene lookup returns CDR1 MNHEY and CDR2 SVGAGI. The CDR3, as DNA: TGTGCCAGCAGTTACATTCGGACTGAAGCTTTCTTT. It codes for CASSYIRTEAFF.

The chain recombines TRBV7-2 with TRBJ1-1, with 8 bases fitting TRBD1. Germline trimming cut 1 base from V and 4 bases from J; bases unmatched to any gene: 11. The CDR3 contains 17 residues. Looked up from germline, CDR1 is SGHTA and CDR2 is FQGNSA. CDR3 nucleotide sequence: TGTGCCAGCAGCTTAGATATCCAGGGGGCGGGGGGCACTGAAGCTTTCTTT. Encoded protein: CASSLDIQGAGGTEAFF.

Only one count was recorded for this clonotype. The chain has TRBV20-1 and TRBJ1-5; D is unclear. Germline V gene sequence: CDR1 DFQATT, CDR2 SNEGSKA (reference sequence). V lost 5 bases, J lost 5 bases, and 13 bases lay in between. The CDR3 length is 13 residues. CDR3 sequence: CSAGGSEYQPQHF. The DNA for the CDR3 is TGCAGTGCTGGAGGGTCAGAATATCAGCCCCAGCATTTT.

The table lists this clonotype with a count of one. CDR3 in DNA: TGTGCCATCAGTGAAGACGGAAGCTATGGCTACACCTTC. Its protein is CAISEDGSYGYTF. This sequence joins TRBV10-3 and TRBJ1-2; D gene ambiguous. The CDR3 has 13 residues. Trimming stripped 3 bases from V and 4 bases from J, with 9 bases between. From germline, CDR1 is ENHRY and CDR2 SYGVKD.

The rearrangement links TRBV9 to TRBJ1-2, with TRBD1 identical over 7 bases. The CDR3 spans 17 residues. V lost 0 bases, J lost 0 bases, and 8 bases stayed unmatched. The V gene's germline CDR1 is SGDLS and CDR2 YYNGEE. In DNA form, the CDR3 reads TGTGCCAGCAGCGTAGCCCCGCCGGGACAGACTAACTATGGCTACACCTTC. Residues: CASSVAPPGQTNYGYTF.

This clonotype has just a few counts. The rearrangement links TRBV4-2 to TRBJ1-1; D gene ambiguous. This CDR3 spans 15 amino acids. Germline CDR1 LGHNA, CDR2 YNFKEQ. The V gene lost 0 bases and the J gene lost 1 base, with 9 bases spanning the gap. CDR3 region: CASSQEALANTEAFF. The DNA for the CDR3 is TGTGCCAGCAGCCAAGAGGCGCTGGCGAACACTGAAGCTTTCTTT.

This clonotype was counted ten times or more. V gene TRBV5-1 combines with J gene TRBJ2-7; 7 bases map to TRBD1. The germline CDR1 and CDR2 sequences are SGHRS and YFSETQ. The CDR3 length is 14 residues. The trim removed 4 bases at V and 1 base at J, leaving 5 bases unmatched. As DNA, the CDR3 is TGCGCCAGCAGCCCGACAGGGAAGTCCTACGAGCAGTACTTC. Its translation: CASSPTGKSYEQYF.

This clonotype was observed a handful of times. This CDR3 reads CASSTVTSGVTKTQYF. The CDR3 DNA is TGTGCCAGCAGCACCGTGACTAGCGGAGTAACGAAGACCCAGTACTTC. The J gene is TRBJ2-5, the V gene TRBV7-8; 9 positions match TRBD2. The CDR3 totals 16 residues. Trimming took 5 bases from V and 6 from J; bases not matched to a gene: 13. The germline V gene encodes CDR1 SGHVS and CDR2 FQNEAQ. Supplemented by reference TRBV7-8 and TRBJ2-5, the full variable domain reads GAGVSQSPRYKVAKRGQDVALRCDPISGHVSLFWYQQALGQGPEFLTYFQNEAQLDKSGLPSDRFFAERPEGSVSTLKIQRTQQEDSAVYLCASSTVTSGVTKTQYFGPGTRLLVL.

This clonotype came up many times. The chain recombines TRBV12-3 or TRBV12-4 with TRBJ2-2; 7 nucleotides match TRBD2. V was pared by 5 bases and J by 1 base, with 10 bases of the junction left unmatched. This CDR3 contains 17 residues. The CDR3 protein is CASSPPTVAGNTGELFF. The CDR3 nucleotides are TGTGCCAGCAGTCCCCCCACTGTAGCGGGGAACACCGGGGAGCTGTTTTTT.